This T cell receptor beta chain derives from a study of shared clonotypes between healthy human individuals. Study outcomes and limitations: Across subsets, estimated richness was generally greater for naive than for memory populations. Clonotypes which were not shared had lower generation probabilities than clonotypes that all four donors shared.

On this clone: What it recognizes is unknown.

Trimming took off 2 bases at V and 3 bases at J, with 5 bases between the two ends. The CDR3 sequence is 12 residues long. CDR1 and CDR2 (germline): SGHNT, YYREEE (reference sequence). Profiled with immunoSEQ multiplex PCR; TCRdb holds only in-frame clones, not every one. The sample contains about 590,000 clones, 95% to 96% of which appear only once. Selected positively for CCR7 and CD45RO-negative, naive CD8 cells excluded terminally differentiated effector memory CD45RA+ cells. Recent acute infections and vaccinations were absent in the healthy HIV-negative adult donors. There were only Caucasian adults among the donors, and all lived in Nashville, Tennessee.

The receptor's source is a woman aged 30 to 39 in good health. The J gene is TRBJ1-1, the V gene TRBV5-4, with D unresolved. Sequenced sample: naive CD8+ T cells sorted from blood. CDR3 in DNA: TGTGCCAGCAGCTTCCTGGACACTGAAGCTTTCTTT. Encoded protein: CASSFLDTEAFF.